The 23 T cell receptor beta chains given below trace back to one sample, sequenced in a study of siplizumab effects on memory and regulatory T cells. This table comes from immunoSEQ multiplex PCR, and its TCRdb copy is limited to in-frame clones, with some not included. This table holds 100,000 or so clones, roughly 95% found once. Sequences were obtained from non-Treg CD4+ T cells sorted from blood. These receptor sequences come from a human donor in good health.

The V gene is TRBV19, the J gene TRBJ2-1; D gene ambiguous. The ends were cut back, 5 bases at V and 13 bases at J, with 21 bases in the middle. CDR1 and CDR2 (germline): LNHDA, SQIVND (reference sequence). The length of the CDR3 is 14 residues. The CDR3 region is CASSLRHPELGQFF. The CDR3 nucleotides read TGTGCCAGTAGTCTACGCCATCCAGAGTTGGGCCAGTTCTTC.

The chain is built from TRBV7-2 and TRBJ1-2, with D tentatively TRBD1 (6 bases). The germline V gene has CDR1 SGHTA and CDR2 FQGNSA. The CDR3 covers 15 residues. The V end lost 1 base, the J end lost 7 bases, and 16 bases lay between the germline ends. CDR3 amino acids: CASSLGSGGAGGYTF. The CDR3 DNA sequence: TGTGCCAGCAGCTTAGGCTCCGGGGGCGCCGGTGGCTACACCTTC.

CDR3 amino acids: CASAPQRPGQGRYTF. The CDR3 coding sequence is TGTGCCAGCGCCCCTCAAAGACCGGGACAGGGTCGCTACACCTTC. The chain joins TRBV6-5 to TRBJ1-2; 9 nucleotides line up with TRBD1. The CDR3 has 15 residues. Germline V gene sequence: CDR1 MNHEY, CDR2 SVGAGI. J gave up 9 bases and V 8 bases, and 16 bases lay outside the gene matches.

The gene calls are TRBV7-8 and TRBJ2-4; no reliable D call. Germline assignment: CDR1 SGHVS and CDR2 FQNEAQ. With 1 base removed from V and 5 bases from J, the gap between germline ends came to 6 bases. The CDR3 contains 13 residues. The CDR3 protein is CASSLEAQNIQYF. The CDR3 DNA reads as TGTGCCAGCAGCTTAGAAGCACAAAACATTCAGTACTTC.

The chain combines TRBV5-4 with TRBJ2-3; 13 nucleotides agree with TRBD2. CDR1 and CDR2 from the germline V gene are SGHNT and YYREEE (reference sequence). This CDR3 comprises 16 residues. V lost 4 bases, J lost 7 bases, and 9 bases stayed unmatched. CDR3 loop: CASSTEGTSGDHTQYF. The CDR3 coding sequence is TGTGCCAGCAGCACGGAAGGGACTAGCGGGGATCATACGCAGTATTTT.

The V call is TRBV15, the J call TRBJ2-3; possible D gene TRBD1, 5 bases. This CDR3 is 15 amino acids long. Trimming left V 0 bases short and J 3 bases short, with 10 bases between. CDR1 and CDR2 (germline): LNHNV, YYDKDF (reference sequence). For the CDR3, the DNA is TGTGCCACCAGCAGAGAAAGGGCAGGGACAGATACGCAGTATTTT. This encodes CATSRERAGTDTQYF.

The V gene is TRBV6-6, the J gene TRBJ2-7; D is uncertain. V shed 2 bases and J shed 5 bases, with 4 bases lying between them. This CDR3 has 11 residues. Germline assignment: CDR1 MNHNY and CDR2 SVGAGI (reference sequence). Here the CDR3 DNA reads TGTGCCAGCAGTTACCGGGACGAGCAGTACTTC. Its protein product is CASSYRDEQYF.

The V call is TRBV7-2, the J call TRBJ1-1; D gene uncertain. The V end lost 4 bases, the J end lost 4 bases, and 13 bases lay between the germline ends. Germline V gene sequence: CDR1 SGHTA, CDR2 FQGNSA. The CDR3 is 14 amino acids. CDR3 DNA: TGTGCCAGCAGCTCGCGGATGGGCGGCACTGAAGCTTTCTTT. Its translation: CASSSRMGGTEAFF.

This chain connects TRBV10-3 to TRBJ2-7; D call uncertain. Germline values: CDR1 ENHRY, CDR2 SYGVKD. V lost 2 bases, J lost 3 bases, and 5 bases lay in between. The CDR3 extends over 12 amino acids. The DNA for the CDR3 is TGTGCCATCAGTGAGCCCTACTACGAGCAGTACTTC. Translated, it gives CAISEPYYEQYF.

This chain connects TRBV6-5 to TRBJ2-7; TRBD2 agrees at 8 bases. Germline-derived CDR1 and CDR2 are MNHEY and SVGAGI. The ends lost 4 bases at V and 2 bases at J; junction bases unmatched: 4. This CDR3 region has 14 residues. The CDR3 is CASSLRGDTYEQYF. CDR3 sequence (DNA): TGTGCCAGCAGTTTGCGGGGGGATACCTACGAGCAGTACTTC.

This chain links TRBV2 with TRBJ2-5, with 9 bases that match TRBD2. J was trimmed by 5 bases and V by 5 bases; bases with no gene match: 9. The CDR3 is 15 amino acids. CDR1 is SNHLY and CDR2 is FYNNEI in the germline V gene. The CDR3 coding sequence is TGTGCCAGCAGTTCGGAGCGGGGGGCGCGGGAGACCCAGTACTTC. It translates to CASSSERGARETQYF.

The CDR3 coding sequence is TGTGCCACCAGCAGGCCGGGGGTCCCCTACGAGCAGTACTTC. This encodes CATSRPGVPYEQYF. The J gene is TRBJ2-7, the V gene TRBV15; D possibly corresponds to TRBD2 (6 bases). Germline CDR1 LNHNV, CDR2 YYDKDF (reference sequence). This CDR3 spans 14 amino acids. Trimming shortened V by 3 bases and J by 2 bases, and 11 bases separated the two germline ends.

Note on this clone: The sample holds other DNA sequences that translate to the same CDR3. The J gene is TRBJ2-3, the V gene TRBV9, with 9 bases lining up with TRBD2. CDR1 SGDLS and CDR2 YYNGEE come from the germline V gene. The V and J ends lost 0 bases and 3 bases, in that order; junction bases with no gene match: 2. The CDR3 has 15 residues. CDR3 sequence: CASSVGGGATDTQYF. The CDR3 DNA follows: TGTGCCAGCAGCGTAGGCGGGGGGGCTACAGATACGCAGTATTTT.

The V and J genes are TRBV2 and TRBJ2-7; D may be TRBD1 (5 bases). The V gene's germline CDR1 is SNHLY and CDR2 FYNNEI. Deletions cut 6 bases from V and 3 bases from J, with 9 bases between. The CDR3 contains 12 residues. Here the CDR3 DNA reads TGTGCCAGCAGACCCCAGGGCTACGAGCAGTACTTC. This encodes CASRPQGYEQYF.

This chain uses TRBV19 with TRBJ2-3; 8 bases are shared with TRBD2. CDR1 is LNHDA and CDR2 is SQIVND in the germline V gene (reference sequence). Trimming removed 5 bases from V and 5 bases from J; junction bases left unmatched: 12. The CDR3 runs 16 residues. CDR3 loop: CASSGARRGEGDTQYF. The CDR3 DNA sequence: TGTGCCAGTAGTGGCGCCAGGCGGGGGGAAGGAGATACGCAGTATTTT.

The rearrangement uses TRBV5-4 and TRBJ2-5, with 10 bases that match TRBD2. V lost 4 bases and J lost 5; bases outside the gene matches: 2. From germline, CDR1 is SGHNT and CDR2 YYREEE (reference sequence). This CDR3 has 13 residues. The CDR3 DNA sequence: TGTGCCAGCAGCCGAGCGGGGGGGGAGACCCAGTACTTC. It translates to CASSRAGGETQYF. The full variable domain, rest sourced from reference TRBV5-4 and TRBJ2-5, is ETGVTQSPTHLIKTRGQQVTLRCSSQSGHNTVSWYQQALGQGPQFIFQYYREEENGRGNFPPRFSGLQFPNYSSELNVNALELDDSALYLCASSRAGGETQYFGPGTRLLVL.

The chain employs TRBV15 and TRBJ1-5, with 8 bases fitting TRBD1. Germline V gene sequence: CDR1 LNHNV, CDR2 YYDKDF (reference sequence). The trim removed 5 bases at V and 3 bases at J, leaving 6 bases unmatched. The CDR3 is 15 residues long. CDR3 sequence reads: CATSPQGAINQPQHF. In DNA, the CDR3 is TGTGCCACCAGCCCCCAGGGGGCCATCAATCAGCCCCAGCATTTT.

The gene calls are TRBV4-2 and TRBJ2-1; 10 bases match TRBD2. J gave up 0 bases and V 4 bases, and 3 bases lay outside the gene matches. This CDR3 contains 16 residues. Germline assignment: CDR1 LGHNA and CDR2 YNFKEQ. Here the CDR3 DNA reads TGTGCCAGCAGCCCTTCTAGCGGGGGCTCCTACAATGAGCAGTTCTTC. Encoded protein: CASSPSSGGSYNEQFF.

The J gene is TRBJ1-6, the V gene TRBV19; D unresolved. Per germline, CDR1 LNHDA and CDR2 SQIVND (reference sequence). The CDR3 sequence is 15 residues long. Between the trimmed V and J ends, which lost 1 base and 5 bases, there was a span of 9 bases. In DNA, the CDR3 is TGTGCCAGTAGTATAGGGCAGGCAGATAATTCACCCCTCCACTTT. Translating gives CASSIGQADNSPLHF.

In nucleotides, the CDR3 is TGTGCCAGCAGTTTCGAGCGGGGGGGCCAAGAGACCCAGTACTTC. Encoded protein: CASSFERGGQETQYF. V usage is TRBV6-5 and J usage is TRBJ2-5, with TRBD2 identical over 10 bases. The J segment lost 1 base and the V segment lost 4 bases, leaving 3 bases of the junction unmatched. Germline CDR1 reads MNHEY; CDR2 reads SVGAGI. This CDR3 is built from 15 residues.

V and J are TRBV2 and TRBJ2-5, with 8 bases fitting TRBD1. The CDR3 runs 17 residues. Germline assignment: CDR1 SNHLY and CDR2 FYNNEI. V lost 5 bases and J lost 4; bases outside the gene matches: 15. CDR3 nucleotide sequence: TGTGCCAGCAGTACCCCTAATATCGACAGGGGAGGAGAGACCCAGTACTTC. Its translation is CASSTPNIDRGGETQYF.

DNA of the CDR3: TGTGCCAGCACCTTGGGGGTAGGGGATACGCAGTATTTT. This encodes CASTLGVGDTQYF. The gene calls are TRBV7-2 and TRBJ2-3; D could derive from TRBD1 or TRBD2 (5 bases each). Trimming took off 7 bases at V and 6 bases at J, with 14 bases between the two ends. The CDR3 is made up of 13 amino acids. In germline, CDR1 is SGHTA, CDR2 FQGNSA.

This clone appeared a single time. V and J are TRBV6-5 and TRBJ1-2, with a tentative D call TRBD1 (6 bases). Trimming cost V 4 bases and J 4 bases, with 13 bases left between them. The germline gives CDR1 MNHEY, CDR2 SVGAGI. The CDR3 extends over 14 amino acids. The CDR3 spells CASSSEDRLYGYTF. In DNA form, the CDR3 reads TGTGCCAGCAGTTCCGAAGACAGGCTCTATGGCTACACCTTC.